This TCR beta chain emerged from a study of blood T cell repertoires in COVID-19. This CDR3 is built from 15 residues. Germline V gene lookup returns CDR1 SGHDN and CDR2 FVKESK. V was clipped by 0 bases and J by 8 bases; unmatched bases: 9. TCRdb's copy holds only in-frame clones and misses some; the assay was immunoSEQ multiplex PCR. The data show around 310,000 clones, with more than 80% seen just once and about 7% held by the top ten. In its sample, this clone was seen a few times. The source material was peripheral blood. The receptor's source is a woman aged 25 to 39 with COVID-19, enrolled during active disease. The V call is TRBV14, the J call TRBJ1-2, with TRBD1 matching over 7 bases. The chain's CDR3 is CASSQDPTGTRGYTF. The CDR3 coding sequence is TGTGCCAGCAGCCAAGACCCGACAGGGACGAGGGGCTACACCTTC.